This T cell receptor (beta chain) originates from a study of OX40 agonist ivuxolimab in advanced cancers. In the study overall: Those enrolled were approximately 83% male, with a mean age of about 60 years and ages from about 20 to 79. Findings and caveats of the study: Partial responders at 0.1-3.0 mg/kg had among the lowest clonal expansion. Some nonresponders additionally presented with little normalized T-cell clonal expansion.

CDR3 size: 13 residues. Trimming pared 3 bases from V and 6 bases from J, leaving 13 bases between. CDR1 and CDR2 (germline): SGHRS, YFSETQ. This clone was seen once. The antigen remains unidentified. Repertoires were generated with immunoSEQ multiplex PCR, while TCRdb's copy carries only in-frame clones and drops some. The sample records some 63,000 clones, 70% to 90% being singletons. The chain links TRBV5-1 to TRBJ2-7; D is undetermined. The receptor comes from an adult with an advanced solid tumor such as melanoma, head and neck, liver or kidney cancer. Source: CD4+ or CD8+ T cells sorted from blood, taken in a trial of the OX40 agonist ivuxolimab. The chain's CDR3 is CASSWQQGSEQYF. The CDR3 DNA follows: TGCGCCAGCAGCTGGCAACAAGGATCCGAGCAGTACTTC.